This T cell receptor (beta chain) was retrieved from a study of Tregs in tolerant kidney transplant recipients. TCRdb's copy holds only in-frame clones and misses some; the assay was immunoSEQ multiplex PCR. The sample has roughly 14,000 clones, and its top ten clones hold 27%. Mixed chimerism was transient after nonmyeloablative marrow transplants from related graft donors. This sequence originates from a human patient who received a combined kidney and bone marrow transplant. The graft donor may be the source of some T cells. Sequenced material: CD8+ T cells from blood (PBMCs), taken 6 months after the transplant.

The sequenced CDR3 bases are TGTGCCAGCAGCGACCGGGACACCTCGATTTTGGGC. It translates to CASSDRDTSILG. The full CDR3 protein reads CASSDRDTSILGYTF. The chain has TRBV7-9 and TRBJ1-2, with a weak D call TRBD1 (6 bases). The read stops 3 residues short of the end of the CDR3; the missing end is completed from the germline J gene. The germline gives CDR1 SEHNR, CDR2 FQNEAQ (reference sequence). CDR3 length: 15 residues.